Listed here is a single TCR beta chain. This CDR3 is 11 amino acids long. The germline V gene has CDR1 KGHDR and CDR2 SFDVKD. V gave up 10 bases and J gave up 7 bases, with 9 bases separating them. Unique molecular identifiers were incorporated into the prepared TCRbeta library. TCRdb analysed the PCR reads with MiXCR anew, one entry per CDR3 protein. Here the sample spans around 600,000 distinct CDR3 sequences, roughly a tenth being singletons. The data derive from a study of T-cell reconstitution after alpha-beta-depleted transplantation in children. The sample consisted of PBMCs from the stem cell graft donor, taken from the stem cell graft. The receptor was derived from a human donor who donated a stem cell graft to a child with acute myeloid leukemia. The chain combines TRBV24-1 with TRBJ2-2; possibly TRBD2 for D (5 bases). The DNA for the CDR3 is TGTGCCACTCGGGGAGTCGGGGAGCTGTTTTTT. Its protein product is CATRGVGELFF.